This is a list of T cell receptor beta chains from one sample in a study of T cells after yellow fever vaccination. Via MiXCR, TCRdb re-called the 5' RACE reads, giving one row per CDR3 protein. Of 200,000 to 250,000 distinct CDR3 sequences in the sample, 6.9% are singletons; the top ten hold approximately 0.84%. Source: CD4+ T cells sorted from PBMCs, taken 15 days after the yellow fever booster vaccination. The receptors derive from a man aged 25 to 40 who received the YFV17D yellow fever vaccine. CDR3s include the opening cysteine and the closing phenylalanine or tryptophan. The D gene is left open where the match is weak. Clone size, where shown, is once, few, many, or a class for clones that have expanded.

J	V	size	D	CDR3	DNA
TRBJ1-5	TRBV20-1	.	.	CSARDFLRGQPQHF	TGCAGTGCTAGAGATTTCCTAAGGGGTCAGCCCCAGCATTTT
TRBJ2-5	TRBV30	.	.	CAGTPGGLTRETQYF	TGTGCCGGAACCCCCGGAGGGCTAACGAGAGAGACCCAGTACTTC
TRBJ2-1	TRBV5-1	many	TRBD2	CASSYGLAGYNEQFF	TGTGCCAGCAGCTATGGACTAGCGGGATACAATGAGCAGTTCTTC
TRBJ1-1	TRBV6-1	.	TRBD1	CASGSGGTGDTEAFF	TGTGCCAGCGGTAGTGGGGGAACAGGGGACACTGAAGCTTTCTTT
TRBJ2-7	TRBV10-3	.	TRBD2	CAIAHTGGPYEQYF	TGTGCCATCGCCCATACGGGAGGGCCCTACGAGCAGTACTTC
TRBJ1-2	TRBV21-1	many	.	CASSNDILYGYTF	TGTGCCAGCAGCAACGACATCCTCTATGGCTACACCTTC
TRBJ2-3	TRBV19	.	.	CASRPGLDTDTQYF	TGTGCCAGTAGACCGGGACTGGACACAGATACGCAGTATTTT
TRBJ1-1	TRBV20-1	few	TRBD1	CSARAGTGNGGEAFF	TGCAGTGCTAGAGCCGGGACAGGGAATGGGGGTGAAGCTTTCTTT
TRBJ2-1	TRBV20-1	many	TRBD2	CSAMGLADYNEQFF	TGCAGTGCTATGGGACTAGCGGACTACAATGAGCAGTTCTTC
TRBJ2-1	TRBV11-2	many	TRBD2	CASSRTGTSGYSYNEQFF	TGTGCCAGCAGCCGCACGGGGACTAGCGGGTACTCCTACAATGAGCAGTTCTTC
TRBJ1-2	TRBV6-5	few	.	CATLFYGYTF	TGTGCCACCCTGTTCTATGGCTACACCTTC
TRBJ2-3	TRBV7-2	few	.	CASSFGSLAGDTQYF	TGTGCCAGCAGCTTCGGGTCTCTCGCCGGGGATACGCAGTATTTT
TRBJ1-5	TRBV6-1	.	.	CATRRASNQPQHF	TGTGCCACCCGAAGGGCCTCGAATCAGCCCCAGCATTTT
TRBJ2-7	TRBV28	few	.	CASSFQGTVSSYEQYF	TGTGCCAGCAGTTTCCAAGGGACGGTGAGCTCCTACGAGCAGTACTTC
TRBJ2-1	TRBV6-1	many	TRBD1	CASSTGVSSYNEQFF	TGTGCCAGCAGTACAGGGGTTAGCTCCTACAATGAGCAGTTCTTC
TRBJ1-4	TRBV7-9	.	TRBD1	CASSPGTVEKLFF	TGTGCCAGCAGCCCCGGGACAGTTGAAAAACTGTTTTTT
TRBJ2-2	TRBV18	many	.	CASSPGYAGELFF	TGTGCCAGCTCACCAGGTTACGCCGGGGAGCTGTTTTTT
TRBJ1-1	TRBV30	.	TRBD1	CAWSRQGAGEAFF	TGTGCCTGGAGCCGACAGGGGGCTGGTGAAGCTTTCTTT
TRBJ2-1	TRBV7-9	.	TRBD2	CASSLGGAGEQFF	TGTGCCAGCAGCTTAGGCGGAGCGGGAGAGCAGTTCTTC
TRBJ2-1	TRBV7-2	many	TRBD2	CASSKEGIAGDTEQFF	TGTGCCAGCAGCAAAGAGGGAATAGCGGGAGATACTGAGCAGTTCTTC
TRBJ2-5	TRBV20-1	few	.	CSATFSWYQETQYF	TGCAGTGCTACTTTTTCCTGGTACCAAGAGACCCAGTACTTC
TRBJ2-7	TRBV7-6	many	.	CASSSSREQYF	TGTGCCAGCAGTTCTAGCCGCGAGCAGTACTTC
TRBJ2-1	TRBV5-1	.	TRBD1	CASSLWTGGGDEQFF	TGCGCCAGCAGCTTATGGACAGGGGGAGGCGATGAGCAGTTCTTC
TRBJ2-7	TRBV14	.	.	CASSQGLSVSSYEQYF	TGTGCCAGCAGCCAAGGACTGAGCGTGAGCTCCTACGAGCAGTACTTC
TRBJ2-7	TRBV9	.	TRBD2	CASSVASGVIYEQYF	TGTGCCAGCAGCGTAGCTAGCGGGGTTATCTACGAGCAGTACTTC
TRBJ2-3	TRBV20-1	.	.	CSAPLELARYTQYF	TGCAGTGCCCCTTTAGAACTAGCCCGCTATACGCAGTATTTT
TRBJ1-2	TRBV20-1	few	TRBD1	CSAVDRGFGYTF	TGCAGTGCTGTGGACAGGGGATTTGGCTACACCTTC
TRBJ1-5	TRBV4-1	few	.	CVWEHQPQHF	TGCGTGTGGGAGCATCAGCCCCAGCATTTT
TRBJ2-5	TRBV29-1	few	.	CSVVGGGETQYF	TGCAGCGTTGTTGGAGGGGGTGAGACCCAGTACTTC
TRBJ2-5	TRBV5-1	few	TRBD2	CASSPTSGRPETQYF	TGCGCCAGCAGCCCGACTAGCGGAAGGCCGGAGACCCAGTACTTC
TRBJ2-1	TRBV11-2	.	.	CASTTGPGRNEQFF	TGTGCCAGCACCACTGGACCCGGTCGGAATGAGCAGTTCTTC
TRBJ2-7	TRBV5-5	many	.	CASSLAAVSYEQYF	TGTGCCAGCAGCTTGGCGGCAGTCTCCTACGAGCAGTACTTC
TRBJ1-6	TRBV20-1	few	.	CSAGVPGSSYNSPLHF	TGCAGTGCCGGGGTCCCGGGAAGCTCCTATAATTCACCCCTCCACTTT
TRBJ2-7	TRBV15	many	TRBD1	CATSSKTRAGGRYEQYF	TGTGCCACCAGCAGCAAAACAAGGGCAGGGGGTAGGTACGAGCAGTACTTC
TRBJ2-1	TRBV7-9	many	.	CASSARGSYNEQFF	TGTGCCAGCAGCGCCAGGGGATCCTACAATGAGCAGTTCTTC
TRBJ2-1	TRBV20-1	few	TRBD2	CSATGTSGRYGEQFF	TGCAGTGCTACCGGGACTAGCGGGAGGTATGGTGAGCAGTTCTTC